This TCR beta chain was recovered during a study of blood T cell repertoires in COVID-19. Study-wide background: The United States, Italy and Spain were the sources of the acute and convalescent COVID-19 samples.

Germline trimming cut 6 bases from V and 13 bases from J; bases unmatched to any gene: 14. This CDR3 spans 13 amino acids. CDR1 is MNHEY and CDR2 is SVGAGI in the germline V gene. Assay used: immunoSEQ multiplex PCR; TCRdb lists only in-frame clones, some missing. This sample has about 370,000 clones, with nearly 90% found just once. Sequencing was done on a sample of peripheral blood. This rearrangement joins TRBV6-5 to TRBJ2-5; 7 nucleotides agree with TRBD1. The sequence came from a man in his late teens or twenties with active or convalescent COVID-19. CDR3 residues: CASRRIQGRLRYF. The CDR3 DNA reads as TGTGCCAGCAGAAGAATACAGGGGCGTCTTCGGTACTTC.